This T cell receptor (beta chain) appears in the sequencing data of a study of regulatory T cells in long-lasting Graves disease. Study summary: Graves' patients with a new diagnosis had received antithyroid drugs under 3 months.

iRepertoire HTBI primers and Arm-PCR of CDR3 regions built TCR beta libraries. TCRdb re-called the multiplex PCR reads with MiXCR, one entry per CDR3 protein. The repertoire holds around 320,000 distinct CDR3 sequences, with approximately 15% as singletons. Documented time point: newly diagnosed GD, antithyroid drugs for less than 3 months. After RNA was extracted from PBMCs, the TCR library was made from it. This clonotype appeared many times. Its target is unknown. CDR1 and CDR2 (germline): DFQATT, SNEGSKA (reference sequence). The CDR3 consists of 16 residues. V trimming: 3 bases; J trimming: 2 bases; junction bases outside the gene matches: 9. Overall study findings and caveats: More public clonotypes were shared by persistent patients (about 2,700) than by new patients (under 1,000). With a small sample size, accuracy may have been reduced.

These data also formed part of another study, on T cells in Graves' hyperthyroidism and ophthalmopathy. As that study records: HTBI primers drove first-round RT-PCR of the TCR CDR3.

The sample consisted of peripheral blood mononuclear cells (PBMCs), taken at new diagnosis, from a patient treated with antithyroid drugs. The V call is TRBV20-1, the J call TRBJ2-7; TRBD2 matches at 11 bases. The receptor was isolated from a man aged 35 to 55 with Graves disease. The CDR3 loop is CSASSAEGLAAYEQYF. The CDR3 coding sequence is TGCAGTGCTAGCTCGGCGGAGGGACTAGCGGCCTACGAGCAGTACTTC.